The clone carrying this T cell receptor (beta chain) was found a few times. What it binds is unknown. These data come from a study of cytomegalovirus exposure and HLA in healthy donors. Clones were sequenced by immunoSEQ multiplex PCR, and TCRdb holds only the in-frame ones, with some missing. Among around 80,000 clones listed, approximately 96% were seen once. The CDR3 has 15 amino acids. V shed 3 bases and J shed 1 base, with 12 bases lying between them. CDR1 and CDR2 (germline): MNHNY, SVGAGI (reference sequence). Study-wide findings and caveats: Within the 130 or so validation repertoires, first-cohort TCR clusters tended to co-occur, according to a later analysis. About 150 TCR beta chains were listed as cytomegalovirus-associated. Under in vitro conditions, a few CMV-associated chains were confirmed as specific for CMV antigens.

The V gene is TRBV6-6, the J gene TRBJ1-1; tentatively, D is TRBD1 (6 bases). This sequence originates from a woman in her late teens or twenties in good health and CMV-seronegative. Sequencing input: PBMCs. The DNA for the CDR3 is TGTGCCAGCAGTTATTTTGGGGGCCCGAACACTGAAGCTTTCTTT. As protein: CASSYFGGPNTEAFF.